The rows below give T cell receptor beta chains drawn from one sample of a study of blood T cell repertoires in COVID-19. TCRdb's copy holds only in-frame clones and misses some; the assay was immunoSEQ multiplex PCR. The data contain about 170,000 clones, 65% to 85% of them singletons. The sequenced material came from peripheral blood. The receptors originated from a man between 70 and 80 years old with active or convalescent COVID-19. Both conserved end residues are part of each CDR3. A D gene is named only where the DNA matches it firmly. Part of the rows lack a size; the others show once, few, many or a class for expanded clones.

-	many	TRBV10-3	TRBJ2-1	TGTGCCATCGGCAGGGGTTGGGAGCAGTTCTTC	CAIGRGWEQFF
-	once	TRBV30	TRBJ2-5	TGTGCCTGGAGTGCAGGGGCCGAGACCCAGTACTTC	CAWSAGAETQYF
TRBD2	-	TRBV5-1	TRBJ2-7	TGCGCCAGCAGTTACGGGGGGACGGACGAGCAGTACTTC	CASSYGGTDEQYF
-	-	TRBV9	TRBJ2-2	TGTGCCAGCAGCGCCACAGGGTTGGCCGGGGAGCTGTTTTTT	CASSATGLAGELFF
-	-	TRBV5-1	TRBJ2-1	TGCGCCAGCAGCTGGATGACAGCCTTCAATGAGCAGTTCTTC	CASSWMTAFNEQFF
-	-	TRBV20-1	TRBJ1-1	TGCAGTGCTTACCGAGACACTGAAGCTTTCTTT	CSAYRDTEAFF
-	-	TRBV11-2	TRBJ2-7	TGTGCCAGCAGCCACAGGGTCTCCTACGAGCAGTACTTC	CASSHRVSYEQYF
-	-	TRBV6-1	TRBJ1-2	TGTGCCAGCAGTGACAGGGCTGCTAACTATGGCTACACCTTC	CASSDRAANYGYTF
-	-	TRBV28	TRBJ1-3	TGTGCCAGCAACCTGCCACTCTCTGGAAACACCATATATTTT	CASNLPLSGNTIYF
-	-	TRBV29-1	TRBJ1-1	TGCAGCGTCGCGAGCTGGGCGAACACTGAAGCTTTCTTT	CSVASWANTEAFF
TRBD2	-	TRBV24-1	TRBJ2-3	TGTGCCACCAGTGATCCCAGCGCCGGGACTAGCGGGGGCACAGATACGCAGTATTTT	CATSDPSAGTSGGTDTQYF
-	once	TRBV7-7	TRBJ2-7	TGTGCTAGCAGCTTAGCCAGTACCTACGAGCAGTACTTC	CASSLASTYEQYF
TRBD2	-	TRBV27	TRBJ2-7	TGTGCCAGCAGTCCCTATCCTCGGGGGGGCCGTCCCTACGAGCAGTACTTC	CASSPYPRGGRPYEQYF
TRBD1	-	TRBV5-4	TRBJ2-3	TGTGCCAGCAGCTTGTACGGGACAGGGAGGACAGATACGCAGTATTTT	CASSLYGTGRTDTQYF
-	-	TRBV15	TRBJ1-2	TGTGCCACCAGCAGAGACAGACAGGCTAACTATGGCTACACCTTC	CATSRDRQANYGYTF
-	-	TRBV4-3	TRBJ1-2	TGCGCCAGCAGCCAAGAAGACATCCGGCGTGGGGGCTCTGGCTACACCTTC	CASSQEDIRRGGSGYTF
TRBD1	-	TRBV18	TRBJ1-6	TGTGCCAGCTCACCGGGGACAGGGGATGTTTCACCCCTCCACTTT	CASSPGTGDVSPLHF
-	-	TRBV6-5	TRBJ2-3	TGTGCCAGCAGTTACTCGAGGCTAGTATCAGATACGCAGTATTTT	CASSYSRLVSDTQYF
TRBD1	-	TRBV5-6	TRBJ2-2	TGTGCCAGCAGCGCGACAGGGGGCACCGGGGAGCTGTTTTTT	CASSATGGTGELFF
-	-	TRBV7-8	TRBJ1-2	TGTGCCAGCAGCCTCCTGGGCAGGGTACATGGCTACACCTTC	CASSLLGRVHGYTF
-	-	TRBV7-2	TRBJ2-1	TGTGCCAGCAGCCGGGAACCCGTGCCGTACAATGAGCAGTTCTTC	CASSREPVPYNEQFF
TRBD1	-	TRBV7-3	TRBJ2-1	TGTGCCAGCAGCTTGGTACAGGGGGCGCGAAATGAGCAGTTCTTC	CASSLVQGARNEQFF
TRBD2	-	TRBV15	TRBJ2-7	TGTGCCACCAGCAGAGGGGGGAGCGGGGTTCACGAGCAGTACTTC	CATSRGGSGVHEQYF
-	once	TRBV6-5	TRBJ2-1	TGTGCCAGCAGGGGGCGGGGTCGAGGCAATGAGCAGTTCTTC	CASRGRGRGNEQFF
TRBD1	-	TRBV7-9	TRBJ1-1	TGTGCCAGCAGCCGGGGACAGGTGGCGAACACTGAAGCTTTCTTT	CASSRGQVANTEAFF
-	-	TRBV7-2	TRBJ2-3	TGTGCCAGCAGCTCCGGACAGTTCCCAGATACGCAGTATTTT	CASSSGQFPDTQYF
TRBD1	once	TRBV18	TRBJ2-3	TGTGCCAGCTCAACGTACTCGGGCAACAGGGGGAGTACAGATACGCAGTATTTT	CASSTYSGNRGSTDTQYF
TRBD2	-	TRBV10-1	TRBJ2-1	TGCGCCAGCAGTGACGGGGAGGGATACAATGAGCAGTTCTTC	CASSDGEGYNEQFF
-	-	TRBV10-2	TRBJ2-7	TGCGCCAGCCTGAGGGGGTCAAACGAGCAGTACTTC	CASLRGSNEQYF
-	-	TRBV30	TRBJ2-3	TGTGCCTGGACGGAGAGCACAGATACGCAGTATTTT	CAWTESTDTQYF
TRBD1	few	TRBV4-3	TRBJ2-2	TGCGCCAGCAGCCGCCTCCTCGGTTTCGGACAGGGAAAATCTTACAACACCGGGGAGCTGTTTTTT	CASSRLLGFGQGKSYNTGELFF
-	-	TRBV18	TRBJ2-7	TGTGCCAGCTCTACCACCGGTCTCTCCTACGAGCAGTACTTC	CASSTTGLSYEQYF
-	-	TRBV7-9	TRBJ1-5	TGTGCCAGCAGCCTATCAGGCCCGGGACTTAATCAGCCCCAGCATTTT	CASSLSGPGLNQPQHF
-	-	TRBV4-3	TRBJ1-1	TGCGCCAGCAGCGCCAGGGTGAACACTGAAGCTTTCTTT	CASSARVNTEAFF
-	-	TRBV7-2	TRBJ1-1	TGTGCCAGCAGCCGATCGGGGATTGAAGCTTTCTTT	CASSRSGIEAFF
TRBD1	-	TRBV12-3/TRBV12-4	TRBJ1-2	TGTGCCAGCAACAGACAGGGCGTGGGCTACACCTTC	CASNRQGVGYTF
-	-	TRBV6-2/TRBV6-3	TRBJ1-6	TGTGCCAGCAGTTACGGGCAGTTGAATTCACCCCTCCACTTT	CASSYGQLNSPLHF
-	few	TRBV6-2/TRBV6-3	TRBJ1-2	TGTGCCAGCAGCTCCATTGACACAGGGAACTATGGCTACACCTTC	CASSSIDTGNYGYTF
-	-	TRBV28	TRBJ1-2	TGTGCCAGCAGTTCCCCCGGCGGGGCTCTGAAGTATGGCTACACCTTC	CASSSPGGALKYGYTF
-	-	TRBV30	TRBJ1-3	TGTGCCTGGGGCTCAGGGGTTGGAAACACCATATATTTT	CAWGSGVGNTIYF
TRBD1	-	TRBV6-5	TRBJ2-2	TGTGCCGGACACCCGACAGGGAGAGCCGGGGAGCTGTTTTTT	CAGHPTGRAGELFF
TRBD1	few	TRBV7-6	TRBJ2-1	TGTGCCAGCAGCCTTCACCCGGGACAGGCAACCTATGAGCAGTTCTTC	CASSLHPGQATYEQFF
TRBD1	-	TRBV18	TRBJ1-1	TGTGCCAGCTCACCACAGGGGGCTGACACTGAAGCTTTCTTT	CASSPQGADTEAFF
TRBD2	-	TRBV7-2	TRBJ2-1	TGTGCCAGCAGCCCGGTGCGGGAGGGGAATGAGCAGTTCTTC	CASSPVREGNEQFF
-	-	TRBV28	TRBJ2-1	TGTGCCAGCAGTTTGGGCCAAGCGGCCGGGAACAATGAGCAGTTCTTC	CASSLGQAAGNNEQFF